The 26 T cell receptor beta chains listed next were all sequenced from one sample in a study of blood T cell repertoires in COVID-19. TCRdb's copy holds only in-frame clones and misses some; the assay was immunoSEQ multiplex PCR. Among 260,000 or so clones listed, roughly 82% were seen once. The sequenced sample consisted of peripheral blood. These receptors were obtained from an older woman with acute or convalescent COVID-19.

The chain recombines TRBV2 with TRBJ1-4, with TRBD1 as a possible D gene (6 bases). This CDR3 is built from 15 residues. Trimming removed 3 bases from V and 4 bases from J, with 12 bases in between. Germline values: CDR1 SNHLY, CDR2 FYNNEI. The CDR3 here is CASSESGVHNEKLFF. CDR3 sequence (DNA): TGTGCCAGCAGTGAGTCAGGGGTCCATAATGAAAAACTGTTTTTT.

V usage is TRBV28 and J usage is TRBJ1-2; TRBD1 might be the D (5 bases). V was pared by 5 bases and J by 4 bases, with 11 bases between. Per the germline V gene, CDR1 is MDHEN and CDR2 is SYDVKM. CDR3 length: 13 residues. CDR3 loop: CASSRGSGYGYTF. Here the CDR3 DNA reads TGTGCCAGCAGTCGGGGGTCTGGCTATGGCTACACCTTC.

V usage is TRBV7-2 and J usage is TRBJ1-3; D might be TRBD1 (5 bases). CDR1 is SGHTA, CDR2 FQGNSA, per germline. CDR3 length: 16 amino acids. Trimming pared 1 base from V and 1 base from J, leaving 11 bases between. CDR3 loop: CASSLGVPGSGNTIYF. DNA for the CDR3: TGTGCCAGCAGCTTAGGGGTACCAGGGTCTGGAAACACCATATATTTT. Based on the CDR3 plus reference TRBV7-2 and TRBJ1-3, the full variable domain is GAGVSQSPSNKVTEKGKDVELRCDPISGHTALYWYRQSLGQGLEFLIYFQGNSAPDKSGLPSDRFSAERTGGSVSTLTIQRTQQEDSAVYLCASSLGVPGSGNTIYFGEGSWLTVV.

This chain links TRBV7-9 with TRBJ2-3; 9 bases align to TRBD1. After removal of 8 bases from V and 4 bases from J, the junction contained 13 bases not matched to a gene. CDR3 length: 16 amino acids. The V gene's germline CDR1 is SEHNR and CDR2 FQNEAQ (reference sequence). CDR3 DNA: TGTGCCAGCTTAGCAATGGGACAGGGAAGGGCAGATACGCAGTATTTT. It is translated as CASLAMGQGRADTQYF. Full variable domain (remainder filled in from reference TRBV7-9 and TRBJ2-3): DTGVSQNPRHKITKRGQNVTFRCDPISEHNRLYWYRQTLGQGPEFLTYFQNEAQLEKSRLLSDRFSAERPKGSFSTLEIQRTEQGDSAMYLCASLAMGQGRADTQYFGPGTRLTVL.

The rearrangement links TRBV6-1 to TRBJ1-4, with D uncertain. The V gene lost 1 base and the J gene lost 4 bases, with 7 bases spanning the gap. The CDR3 covers 14 residues. In germline, CDR1 is MNHNS, CDR2 SASEGT. CDR3 in DNA: TGTGCCAGCAGTGAAGGGCCAGTTAATGAAAAACTGTTTTTT. Encoded protein: CASSEGPVNEKLFF.

The rearrangement uses TRBV5-6 and TRBJ1-4; 10 bases agree with TRBD1. There are 15 residues in the CDR3. V was clipped by 1 base and J by 8 bases; unmatched bases: 5. The germline V gene has CDR1 SGHDT and CDR2 YYEEEE. CDR3 residues: CASSLKGQGLEKLFF. CDR3 nucleotide sequence: TGTGCCAGCAGCTTGAAGGGACAGGGGTTGGAAAAACTGTTTTTT.

The V gene is TRBV6-5, the J gene TRBJ1-5; possible D gene TRBD1, 5 bases. The ends were cut back, 2 bases at V and 5 bases at J, with 13 bases in the middle. Germline lookup yields CDR1 MNHEY and CDR2 SVGAGI. The CDR3 runs 15 residues. As DNA, the CDR3 is TGTGCCAGCAGTTACGATTGGACGGGGGATCAGCCCCAGCATTTT. It translates to CASSYDWTGDQPQHF.

The chain employs TRBV19 and TRBJ1-5; 7 positions agree with TRBD1. The germline gives CDR1 LNHDA, CDR2 SQIVND (reference sequence). The CDR3 loop spans 15 amino acids. The junction had 6 bases not matched to a gene; V was cut back by 7 bases and J by 0 bases. Here the CDR3 reads CASTGQLYSNQPQHF. DNA for the CDR3: TGTGCCAGTACGGGACAGTTATATAGCAATCAGCCCCAGCATTTT. The variable domain in full, completed from reference TRBV19 and TRBJ1-5, reads DGGITQSPKYLFRKEGQNVTLSCEQNLNHDAMYWYRQDPGQGLRLIYYSQIVNDFQKGDIAEGYSVSREKKESFPLTVTSAQKNPTAFYLCASTGQLYSNQPQHFGDGTRLSIL.

This chain joins TRBV24-1 and TRBJ1-5; TRBD1 aligns across 7 bases. This CDR3 region has 14 residues. Germline V gene lookup returns CDR1 KGHDR and CDR2 SFDVKD. V gave up 2 bases and J gave up 4 bases; unmatched junction bases: 1. The CDR3 loop reads CATSDSGGNQPQHF. For the CDR3, the DNA is TGTGCCACCAGTGATTCAGGGGGGAATCAGCCCCAGCATTTT.

This rearrangement joins TRBV13 to TRBJ2-3, with 16 bases aligning to TRBD2. The CDR3 has 17 amino acids. Germline CDR1 reads PRHDT; CDR2 reads FYEKMQ (reference sequence). V was clipped by 4 bases and J by 2 bases; unmatched bases: 3. CDR3 DNA sequence: TGTGCCAGCAGCTGGGGACTAGCGGGGGGGGACACAGATACGCAGTATTTT. The encoded protein is CASSWGLAGGDTDTQYF.

This chain uses TRBV19 with TRBJ2-3; 11 bases match TRBD2. With 5 bases clipped from V and 7 bases from J, the junction kept 8 bases outside the gene matches. Germline loops: CDR1 LNHDA, CDR2 SQIVND (reference sequence). The CDR3 totals 15 residues. As DNA, the CDR3 is TGTGCCAGTAGTGGAGGGTCTAGCGGGGGGTATACGCAGTATTTT. Translating it yields CASSGGSSGGYTQYF.

The chain couples TRBV4-3 to TRBJ1-5, with D perhaps TRBD1 (6 bases). The V gene lost 4 bases and the J gene lost 0 bases, with 19 bases spanning the gap. This CDR3 is built from 18 residues. Germline CDR1 is LGHNA and CDR2 is YSLEER. This chain's CDR3 is CASSPIPSGEYSNQPQHF. CDR3 sequence (DNA): TGCGCCAGCAGCCCTATACCTTCAGGGGAGTATAGCAATCAGCCCCAGCATTTT.

This chain connects TRBV6-2 or TRBV6-3 to TRBJ1-6; 8 nucleotides line up with TRBD1. The CDR3 length is 14 residues. Per the germline V gene, CDR1 is MNHEY and CDR2 is SVGEGT. With 2 bases clipped from V and 9 bases from J, the junction kept 3 bases outside the gene matches. CDR3 sequence (DNA): TGTGCCAGCAGTTACCTACAGGGGGGTTCACCCCTCCACTTT. Translating gives CASSYLQGGSPLHF.

This clone was counted ten times or more. The genes are TRBV5-4 and TRBJ1-2; no definite D call. Germline V lookup: CDR1 SGHNT, CDR2 YYREEE (reference sequence). V was pared by 2 bases and J by 0 bases, with 11 bases between. This CDR3 contains 15 residues. CDR3 DNA sequence: TGTGCCAGCAGCTTACCAGGTACCCCTAACTATGGCTACACCTTC. Amino acid sequence: CASSLPGTPNYGYTF.

This clone has only a few counts. The genes are TRBV7-2 and TRBJ2-3, with 10 bases aligning to TRBD2. Germline values: CDR1 SGHTA, CDR2 FQGNSA. J lost 3 bases, V lost 3 bases, and 6 bases had no gene match. The CDR3 runs 16 residues. CDR3 residues: CASSFIAGGSTDTQYF. In nucleotides, the CDR3 is TGTGCCAGCAGCTTCATAGCGGGGGGTTCGACAGATACGCAGTATTTT.

This chain joins TRBV6-6 and TRBJ1-3; D unresolved. The CDR3 covers 17 residues. V was trimmed by 5 bases and J by 4 bases, leaving 21 bases between them. Per the germline V gene, CDR1 is MNHNY and CDR2 is SVGAGI (reference sequence). CDR3 nucleotide sequence: TGTGCCAGCAGTCTTACGCCCGACGGGGTTTTGGGAAACACCATATATTTT. This sequence encodes CASSLTPDGVLGNTIYF.

This sequence joins TRBV9 and TRBJ1-1; possibly TRBD1 for D (6 bases). Germline assignment: CDR1 SGDLS and CDR2 YYNGEE. CDR3 length: 14 amino acids. V was clipped by 0 bases and J by 5 bases, with 11 bases between them. CDR3 bases: TGTGCCAGCAGCGTAGGGACAGTGGGAACTGAAGCTTTCTTT. Its protein is CASSVGTVGTEAFF.

V usage is TRBV2 and J usage is TRBJ1-3; a possible D gene is TRBD1 (6 bases). The CDR3 covers 17 residues. The germline V gene encodes CDR1 SNHLY and CDR2 FYNNEI. The germline V and J ends were trimmed by 7 bases and 1 base, with 20 bases remaining between them. The CDR3, as DNA: TGTGCCAGCACTTACCTCTCCAGGGGCAGATCTGGAAACACCATATATTTT. Its translation: CASTYLSRGRSGNTIYF.

V usage is TRBV14 and J usage is TRBJ1-3; tentatively, D is TRBD1 (6 bases). The germline V gene has CDR1 SGHDN and CDR2 FVKESK. V was clipped by 4 bases and J by 1 base, with 14 bases between them. The CDR3 consists of 16 residues. CDR3 bases: TGTGCCAGCAGCCCCCCGGGACACATTTCTGGAAACACCATATATTTT. Amino acid sequence: CASSPPGHISGNTIYF.

CDR3 DNA sequence: TGTGCCAGCAGCTTAGGCAACAGGGGAAACACTGAAGCTTTCTTT. Translated: CASSLGNRGNTEAFF. The rearrangement joins TRBV7-9 to TRBJ1-1; 7 positions agree with TRBD1. CDR1 is SEHNR and CDR2 is FQNEAQ in the germline V gene (reference sequence). There are 15 residues in the CDR3. Trimming cost V 1 base and J 2 bases; bases outside gene matches: 4.

The chain joins TRBV27 to TRBJ1-4, with TRBD1 as a possible D gene (6 bases). The germline CDR1 and CDR2 sequences are MNHEY and SMNVEV (reference sequence). Trimming shortened V by 0 bases and J by 5 bases, and 10 bases separated the two germline ends. There are 15 residues in the CDR3. CDR3 protein: CASSLSSQGNEKLFF. The CDR3 DNA sequence: TGTGCCAGCAGTTTATCGTCGCAGGGGAATGAAAAACTGTTTTTT.

The J gene is TRBJ1-2, the V gene TRBV23-1, with 7 bases matching TRBD1. TRBV23-1 is designated an ORF whose function remains uncertain. V dropped 0 bases and J dropped 8; count of bases not matched to a gene: 6. The CDR3 length is 14 residues. As DNA, the CDR3 is TGCGCCAGCAGTCAATCGGAAGGGGGCTACGGCTACACCTTC. Translating gives CASSQSEGGYGYTF.

V and J are TRBV5-4 and TRBJ2-7, with 10 nucleotides matching TRBD1. CDR3 length equals 15 residues. The germline V gene has CDR1 SGHNT and CDR2 YYREEE (reference sequence). Trimming removed 1 base from V and 3 bases from J; junction bases left unmatched: 4. The CDR3: CASSLRQGANYEQYF. As DNA, the CDR3 is TGTGCCAGCAGCTTGAGACAGGGGGCGAACTACGAGCAGTACTTC. Full variable domain (outside the CDR3, taken from reference TRBV5-4 and TRBJ2-7): ETGVTQSPTHLIKTRGQQVTLRCSSQSGHNTVSWYQQALGQGPQFIFQYYREEENGRGNFPPRFSGLQFPNYSSELNVNALELDDSALYLCASSLRQGANYEQYFGPGTRLTVT.

This sequence joins TRBV4-2 and TRBJ2-1; 7 bases map to TRBD1. This CDR3 has 15 residues. Per germline, CDR1 LGHNA and CDR2 YNFKEQ. Trimming at V came to 0 bases and at J to 5 bases, leaving 4 bases not matched to a gene. CDR3: CASSQDRGLNNEQFF. In DNA, the CDR3 is TGTGCCAGCAGCCAAGATAGGGGGCTCAACAATGAGCAGTTCTTC.

The chain carries TRBV24-1 and TRBJ2-7; 9 bases are shared with TRBD1. The germline gives CDR1 KGHDR, CDR2 SFDVKD. The CDR3 covers 12 residues. The V and J ends lost 9 bases and 2 bases, in that order; junction bases with no gene match: 1. The CDR3 coding sequence is TGTGCCACCGGACAGGGGCCCTACGAGCAGTACTTC. This gives the protein CATGQGPYEQYF.

V and J are TRBV2 and TRBJ1-2; D is perhaps TRBD1 (5 bases). With 8 bases removed from V and 5 bases from J, the gap between germline ends came to 12 bases. This CDR3 is 12 amino acids long. In germline, CDR1 is SNHLY, CDR2 FYNNEI. The CDR3 coding sequence is TGTGCCAGCTACCCCTCAGGGTATGGCTACACCTTC. Its translation: CASYPSGYGYTF.